The 13 T cell receptor beta chains below were found in one sample sequenced in a study of OX40 agonist ivuxolimab in advanced cancers. The table came from immunoSEQ multiplex PCR; TCRdb's copy has only in-frame clones and leaves some out. The sample holds about 74,000 clones; almost 85% are singletons and the top ten take more than 2%. Sequencing used CD4+ or CD8+ T cells sorted from blood, obtained in a trial of the OX40 agonist ivuxolimab. These receptors all stem from an adult with an advanced solid tumor such as melanoma, head and neck, liver or kidney cancer.

The chain combines TRBV28 with TRBJ2-1; no clear D. The CDR3 has 13 amino acids. The V end lost 2 bases, the J end lost 12 bases, and 14 bases lay between the germline ends. The V gene's germline CDR1 is MDHEN and CDR2 SYDVKM. Written as DNA, the CDR3 is TGTGCCAGCAGTTTACCCATTGTGAGGCGGCAGTTCTTC. It translates to CASSLPIVRRQFF.

This sequence joins TRBV7-2 and TRBJ2-4; weak D call: TRBD1 (6 bases). Germline values: CDR1 SGHTA, CDR2 FQGNSA. The ends were cut back, 3 bases at V and 0 bases at J, with 12 bases in the middle. The CDR3 has 16 residues. This chain's CDR3 is CASSLGTGLAKNIQYF. CDR3 sequence (DNA): TGTGCCAGCAGCTTGGGAACAGGGCTAGCCAAAAACATTCAGTACTTC.

This clone was found once. DNA for the CDR3: TGCGCCAGCAGCTTGGTCGGGACAGGGATTGATGAGCAGTTCTTC. Translating it yields CASSLVGTGIDEQFF. This chain connects TRBV5-1 to TRBJ2-1, with TRBD1 identical over 9 bases. J gave up 8 bases and V 0 bases, and 6 bases lay outside the gene matches. The CDR3 is 15 residues long. Germline values: CDR1 SGHRS, CDR2 YFSETQ.

The chain joins TRBV7-6 to TRBJ2-7; D call uncertain. The CDR3 sequence is 14 residues long. The germline V gene has CDR1 SGHVS and CDR2 FNYEAQ. V shed 1 base and J shed 0 bases, with 7 bases lying between them. The CDR3: CASSLGHRSYEQYF. In DNA, the CDR3 is TGTGCCAGCAGCTTAGGGCATCGCTCCTACGAGCAGTACTTC. The variable domain in full, completed from reference TRBV7-6 and TRBJ2-7, reads GAGVSQSPRYKVTKRGQDVALRCDPISGHVSLYWYRQALGQGPEFLTYFNYEAQQDKSGLPNDRFSAERPEGSISTLTIQRTEQRDSAMYRCASSLGHRSYEQYFGPGTRLTVT.

This chain uses TRBV6-5 with TRBJ1-2; no reliable D call. Germline CDR1 and CDR2: MNHEY and SVGAGI. V lost 6 bases and J lost 3, with 8 bases in between. The CDR3 loop spans 12 amino acids. The CDR3 here is CASRSGDYGYTF. CDR3 DNA sequence: TGTGCCAGCAGGTCGGGTGACTATGGCTACACCTTC.

The chain employs TRBV7-7 and TRBJ2-3; 7 bases align to TRBD1. The germline gives CDR1 SSHAT, CDR2 FNYEAQ (reference sequence). Losses at the gene ends were 5 bases for V and 0 bases for J; bases not matched to a gene: 8. The CDR3 runs to 16 residues. The CDR3 coding sequence is TGTGCCAGCAGCCCTAGTGGGACAGTAAGCACAGATACGCAGTATTTT. Amino acids: CASSPSGTVSTDTQYF.

This clone was detected only once. This sequence joins TRBV28 and TRBJ1-4, with 7 bases matching TRBD1. CDR1 is MDHEN and CDR2 is SYDVKM in the germline V gene. J was trimmed by 0 bases and V by 6 bases; bases with no gene match: 7. CDR3 length: 16 amino acids. The CDR3 loop reads CASRTGTVATNEKLFF. The CDR3 DNA follows: TGTGCCAGCAGGACCGGGACAGTTGCAACTAATGAAAAACTGTTTTTT.

This chain uses TRBV27 with TRBJ1-2, with D hard to call. V lost 4 bases and J lost 0, with 6 bases in between. Germline V gene lookup returns CDR1 MNHEY and CDR2 SMNVEV (reference sequence). The CDR3 is 13 amino acids. The CDR3 loop is CASSSDPNYGYTF. The CDR3, as DNA: TGTGCCAGCAGTTCGGACCCTAACTATGGCTACACCTTC.

The chain couples TRBV19 to TRBJ2-3; 11 nucleotides align to TRBD1. Germline trimming cut 3 bases from V and 0 bases from J; bases unmatched to any gene: 5. Germline V CDR1 and CDR2: LNHDA, SQIVND (reference sequence). The CDR3 loop spans 17 amino acids. CDR3 coding DNA: TGTGCCAGTAGTATTTCCCGGGACAGGGGGAGCACAGATACGCAGTATTTT. As protein: CASSISRDRGSTDTQYF.

The V gene is TRBV7-3, the J gene TRBJ2-5; either TRBD1 or TRBD2 may supply D (5 bases each). The germline CDR1 and CDR2 sequences are SGHTA and FQGTGA. V lost 5 bases and J lost 2, with 15 bases in between. The CDR3 is 15 residues long. CDR3 amino acids: CASSVTGTKQETQYF. CDR3 DNA: TGTGCCAGCAGCGTTACCGGGACCAAACAAGAGACCCAGTACTTC.

For the CDR3, the DNA is TGTGCCAGCTCACCGACCCCTTTCCCCAGCTCCTACGAGCAGTACTTC. It encodes CASSPTPFPSSYEQYF. The chain combines TRBV18 with TRBJ2-7; no clear D. The V end was cut by 3 bases, the J end by 0 bases, with 15 bases between. The CDR3 contains 16 residues. Germline V lookup: CDR1 KGHSH, CDR2 LQKENI.

The V and J genes are TRBV28 and TRBJ1-6; no reliable D call. With 5 bases removed from V and 5 bases from J, the gap between germline ends came to 7 bases. This CDR3 contains 13 residues. From germline, CDR1 is MDHEN and CDR2 SYDVKM. CDR3 protein: CASSGQNNSPLHF. The CDR3 bases are TGTGCCAGCAGTGGCCAGAATAATTCACCCCTCCACTTT.

The V call is TRBV2, the J call TRBJ1-2; 7 nucleotides line up with TRBD1. Germline V gives CDR1 SNHLY, CDR2 FYNNEI. V lost 5 bases to trimming and J lost 7 bases; unmatched junction nucleotides: 13. CDR3 size: 15 residues. CDR3 sequence reads: CASSPQGSGSGGYTF. In DNA, the CDR3 is TGTGCCAGCAGTCCACAGGGGTCCGGTAGTGGTGGCTACACCTTC.